These 20 T cell receptor beta chains came from one sample sequenced in a study of cytomegalovirus exposure and HLA in healthy donors. Vbeta (60) and Jbeta (13) primers were used in the PCR. Using immunoSEQ multiplex PCR, the repertoire was profiled, and TCRdb retains in-frame clones only, with some absent. The sample's table shows about 48,000 clones. Source material: PBMCs. The receptors here all came from a male donor in good health and CMV-seropositive.

The chain recombines TRBV18 with TRBJ1-5, with 8 bases that match TRBD1. The CDR3 has 13 residues. The germline V gene encodes CDR1 KGHSH and CDR2 LQKENI. Losses at the gene ends were 10 bases for V and 6 bases for J; bases not matched to a gene: 8. CDR3 protein: CATIQGEGQPQHF. The CDR3 DNA reads as TGTGCCACCATACAGGGGGAAGGTCAGCCCCAGCATTTT.

A note on this clone: Other DNA sequences within the sample encode an identical CDR3. The chain links TRBV11-2 to TRBJ2-3; 7 bases match TRBD2. The germline V gene has CDR1 SGHAT and CDR2 FQNNGV. V lost 2 bases to trimming and J lost 0 bases; unmatched junction nucleotides: 2. The CDR3 consists of 15 residues. The CDR3 sequence is CASSLLGGSTDTQYF. CDR3 nucleotides: TGTGCCAGCAGCTTACTGGGGGGGAGCACAGATACGCAGTATTTT.

The gene calls are TRBV13 and TRBJ2-7; weak D call: TRBD1 (5 bases). The V gene lost 1 base and the J gene lost 5 bases, with 9 bases spanning the gap. CDR1 and CDR2 (germline): PRHDT, FYEKMQ (reference sequence). The CDR3 has 13 residues. CDR3 in DNA: TGTGCCAGCAGCTTAGCTGGGGCAAACGAGCAGTACTTC. Translating it yields CASSLAGANEQYF.

V is TRBV30 and J is TRBJ2-3; 8 bases align to TRBD2. This CDR3 spans 14 amino acids. J gave up 3 bases and V 0 bases, and 2 bases lay outside the gene matches. Per germline, CDR1 GTSNPN and CDR2 SVGIG (reference sequence). The CDR3 reads CAWSVSGGTDTQYF. As DNA, the CDR3 is TGTGCCTGGAGTGTATCGGGGGGGACAGATACGCAGTATTTT.

V usage is TRBV7-2 and J usage is TRBJ2-3; 11 bases map to TRBD1. The CDR3 spans 17 residues. CDR1 is SGHTA and CDR2 is FQGNSA in the germline V gene. With V trimmed by 4 bases and J by 1 base, 7 bases remained unmatched. This CDR3 reads CASSSRDRGIGTDTQYF. DNA of the CDR3: TGTGCCAGCAGCTCGCGGGACAGGGGGATCGGCACAGATACGCAGTATTTT.

CDR3 amino acids: CASSSSRSGGNQPQHF. Written as DNA, the CDR3 is TGTGCCAGCAGTTCCTCGCGAAGCGGGGGCAATCAGCCCCAGCATTTT. The chain is built from TRBV28 and TRBJ1-5; no clear D. The CDR3 is 16 residues long. V lost 4 bases and J 2 bases, leaving 15 bases between the germline ends. The germline V gene has CDR1 MDHEN and CDR2 SYDVKM.

The rearrangement uses TRBV2 and TRBJ2-1; 8 bases map to TRBD2. Trimming removed 0 bases from V and 7 bases from J; junction bases left unmatched: 17. The CDR3 contains 19 residues. Germline V gene sequence: CDR1 SNHLY, CDR2 FYNNEI. CDR3 sequence: CASSEAIRSSGSYRNEQFF. DNA for the CDR3: TGTGCCAGCAGTGAAGCTATCCGTTCTAGCGGGTCTTACAGGAATGAGCAGTTCTTC.

The rearrangement uses TRBV29-1 and TRBJ2-1; possible D gene TRBD1, 6 bases. CDR1 SQVTM and CDR2 ANQGSEA come from the germline V gene. V was shortened by 5 bases and J by 6 bases, with 8 bases between the two germline ends. The CDR3 is 11 amino acids. CDR3 sequence reads: CSVRQANEQFF. In DNA form, the CDR3 reads TGCAGCGTTCGACAGGCCAATGAGCAGTTCTTC.

This chain uses TRBV27 with TRBJ1-1, with unresolved D. The CDR3 runs to 15 residues. Trimming left V 0 bases short and J 4 bases short, with 12 bases between. The germline gives CDR1 MNHEY, CDR2 SMNVEV (reference sequence). This CDR3 is CASSLSREGFTEAFF. CDR3 in DNA: TGTGCCAGCAGTTTATCCCGGGAGGGTTTCACTGAAGCTTTCTTT.

The chain joins TRBV30 to TRBJ2-7; no firm D call. Germline lookup yields CDR1 GTSNPN and CDR2 SVGIG (reference sequence). This CDR3 is built from 12 residues. With 3 bases removed from V and 1 base from J, the gap between germline ends came to 7 bases. The CDR3 here is CAWSRVSYEQYF. CDR3 in DNA: TGTGCCTGGAGCCGGGTGTCCTACGAGCAGTACTTC.

This chain links TRBV27 with TRBJ2-1; D is unresolved. Trimming took off 4 bases at V and 10 bases at J, with 14 bases between the two ends. The CDR3 extends over 13 amino acids. Germline CDR1 and CDR2: MNHEY and SMNVEV (reference sequence). The CDR3 protein is CASSSLLYPEQFF. DNA of the CDR3: TGTGCCAGCAGTTCCCTTCTTTATCCGGAGCAGTTCTTC.

The gene calls are TRBV19 and TRBJ1-1; D is possibly TRBD1 (5 bases). The CDR3 spans 16 residues. V was shortened by 6 bases and J by 1 base, with 18 bases between the two germline ends. Per the germline V gene, CDR1 is LNHDA and CDR2 is SQIVND (reference sequence). The CDR3 nucleotides are TGTGCCAGTAGCCACTCGGGGGGTCGGGGGAACACTGAAGCTTTCTTT. It yields the protein CASSHSGGRGNTEAFF.

The chain carries TRBV30 and TRBJ2-7; D remains unclear. Germline V gene sequence: CDR1 GTSNPN, CDR2 SVGIG (reference sequence). V lost 0 bases to trimming and J lost 3 bases, with 9 bases between them. The CDR3 is 13 amino acids. The CDR3 here is CAWSVTGFYEQYF. In DNA, the CDR3 is TGTGCCTGGAGTGTAACCGGGTTCTACGAGCAGTACTTC.

This rearrangement joins TRBV30 to TRBJ2-5; unclear D gene. Trimming cost V 5 bases and J 5 bases, with 12 bases left between them. Germline-derived CDR1 and CDR2 are GTSNPN and SVGIG (reference sequence). The CDR3 contains 12 residues. The CDR3 DNA reads TGTGCCTGGGGTGGCGGTTGGGAGACCCAGTACTTC. Translation: CAWGGGWETQYF.

CDR3 sequence reads: CASSWGTSVQETQYF. The CDR3 coding sequence is TGTGCCAGCAGCTGGGGGACTTCTGTGCAAGAGACCCAGTACTTC. The genes are TRBV7-2 and TRBJ2-5; possible D gene TRBD2, 6 bases. Trimming took off 4 bases at V and 2 bases at J, with 14 bases between the two ends. The CDR3 sequence is 15 residues long. Germline loops: CDR1 SGHTA, CDR2 FQGNSA.

The chain combines TRBV6-1 with TRBJ2-7, with D maybe TRBD1 (6 bases). The V end was cut by 2 bases, the J end by 5 bases, with 7 bases between. The CDR3 runs 12 residues. Germline V gives CDR1 MNHNS, CDR2 SASEGT. The CDR3 here is CASSEPGDEQYF. The CDR3, as DNA: TGTGCCAGCAGTGAACCAGGGGACGAGCAGTACTTC.

The V and J genes are TRBV20-1 and TRBJ1-2; a weak D match, TRBD1 (6 bases). This CDR3 has 10 amino acids. Germline V gene sequence: CDR1 DFQATT, CDR2 SNEGSKA (reference sequence). Trimming shortened V by 5 bases and J by 8 bases, and 9 bases separated the two germline ends. CDR3 nucleotides: TGCAGTGCTGCAGGGGCAGGCTACACCTTC. This translates into CSAAGAGYTF.

Details on this clone: Other DNA variants within this sample encode the same CDR3. The J gene is TRBJ2-7, the V gene TRBV14; 8 nucleotides match TRBD2. The CDR3 contains 16 residues. Germline V gene sequence: CDR1 SGHDN, CDR2 FVKESK. With 2 bases clipped from V and 3 bases from J, the junction kept 9 bases outside the gene matches. CDR3 nucleotide sequence: TGTGCCAGCAGCCAATGGCCGGCGGGGGGTAACTACGAGCAGTACTTC. Translation: CASSQWPAGGNYEQYF.

This chain connects TRBV7-2 to TRBJ2-7; possible D gene TRBD2, 6 bases. V lost 0 bases and J lost 3, with 9 bases in between. Germline values: CDR1 SGHTA, CDR2 FQGNSA. The CDR3 length is 14 residues. In DNA, the CDR3 is TGTGCCAGCAGCTTAGCCAGGCGGGACTACGAGCAGTACTTC. Its translation: CASSLARRDYEQYF.

V gene TRBV7-3 combines with J gene TRBJ2-5, with D possibly matching TRBD2 (7 bases). V was pared by 1 base and J by 4 bases, with 13 bases between. Per the germline V gene, CDR1 is SGHTA and CDR2 is FQGTGA. This CDR3 region has 15 residues. This CDR3 is CASSLKGGAGETQYF. CDR3 coding DNA: TGTGCCAGCAGCTTAAAAGGGGGGGCCGGAGAGACCCAGTACTTC.